These T cell receptor beta chains were read from a single sample in a study of T cells in tumors after PD-1 blockade. Data came from immunoSEQ multiplex PCR; TCRdb stores just in-frame clones and leaves some out. The table lists some 48,000 clones, about four fifths of them singletons. The sample was PBMCs, taken before anti-PD-1 treatment. These receptors all stem from a human donor with basal cell carcinoma. Both conserved end residues are part of each CDR3. The D gene is left open where the match is weak. Only part of the rows carry a size: once, few, many, or a class if the clone is expanded.

TGTGCCAGCAGTGCTACAGGGGGCGAGCTGTTTTTT	CASSATGGELFF	TRBD1	once	TRBV2	TRBJ1-4
TGCGCCAGCAGCTTGGTGTCCGGGGACTCCTACGAGCAGTACTTC	CASSLVSGDSYEQYF	.	once	TRBV5-1	TRBJ2-7
TGCGCCAGCAGCTCGTACCCTGCTAGGGACACTGAAGCTTTCTTT	CASSSYPARDTEAFF	.	.	TRBV5-1	TRBJ1-1
TGTGCCAGCAGTGGCAGGGGGAATTCCGCAACTAATGAAAAACTGTTTTTT	CASSGRGNSATNEKLFF	TRBD1	.	TRBV25-1	TRBJ1-4
TGTGCCAGCTGGGACATGAACTCCTACGAGCAGTACTTC	CASWDMNSYEQYF	.	.	TRBV27	TRBJ2-7
TGTGCTAGTGGTTTGGTAAAAGTTTCCCCCCTGAGCTATGGCTACACCTTC	CASGLVKVSPLSYGYTF	.	.	TRBV12-5	TRBJ1-2
TGTGCCAGCAGTATCAGACTAGCGGGGTACAATGAGCAGTTCTTC	CASSIRLAGYNEQFF	TRBD2	.	TRBV27	TRBJ2-1
TGTGCCAGCAGCGTAGTGTCAGGGGATGGTGAGCAGTTCTTC	CASSVVSGDGEQFF	.	.	TRBV9	TRBJ2-1
TGTGCCAGCAGCCGCGAGGGCCTCCGAGGAACTGAAGCTTTCTTT	CASSREGLRGTEAFF	.	.	TRBV7-2	TRBJ1-1
TGTGCCAGCAGTTTAATTTCGGCAGGCAACACCGGGGAGCTGTTTTTT	CASSLISAGNTGELFF	.	.	TRBV28	TRBJ2-2
TGTGCCAGCAGCCAACTAGGACGACGCTACACCTTC	CASSQLGRRYTF	.	.	TRBV3-1/TRBV3-2	TRBJ1-2
TGTGCCAGCAGCATTTTGGGACAGTCTTATGGCTACACCTTC	CASSILGQSYGYTF	TRBD1	.	TRBV28	TRBJ1-2
TGTGCCACCAGCAGACCGGGACAGGGAAACAATGAGCAGTTCTTC	CATSRPGQGNNEQFF	TRBD1	.	TRBV24-1	TRBJ2-1
TGTGCCAGCAGTGAAGAATTGAGGACTAGTGGGAGTGAGCAGTTCTTC	CASSEELRTSGSEQFF	TRBD2	.	TRBV6-1	TRBJ2-1
TGTGCCAGCAGCCAGAGGGCTAACTATGGCTACACCTTC	CASSQRANYGYTF	.	.	TRBV3-1/TRBV3-2	TRBJ1-2
TGTGCCAGCAAGATAAGACAGCAATATCAGCCCCAGCATTTT	CASKIRQQYQPQHF	.	.	TRBV6-5	TRBJ1-5
TGTGCCAGCAGTTCAGGGACTGCCGCCAATGAGCAGTTCTTC	CASSSGTAANEQFF	.	.	TRBV27	TRBJ2-1
TGTGCCACCAGCAGAGATCTGGGACAGGGAATCCAGCCCCAGCATTTT	CATSRDLGQGIQPQHF	TRBD1	.	TRBV15	TRBJ1-5
TGCAGCGCCGGGGGTTTCGCCTACAATGAGCAGTTCTTC	CSAGGFAYNEQFF	.	.	TRBV29-1	TRBJ2-1
TGCGCCAGCAGTGAGAGTCCCGGACACAATGAGCAGTTCTTC	CASSESPGHNEQFF	.	.	TRBV10-1	TRBJ2-1
TGTGCCAGCAGTGAAGCGGCTGGTCGGGAAGAGCAGTTCTTC	CASSEAAGREEQFF	.	few	TRBV2	TRBJ2-1
TGTGCCAGCAGCCCCCGTTGGGGGGCCGGGGAGCTGTTTTTT	CASSPRWGAGELFF	.	.	TRBV9	TRBJ2-2
TGCAGTGCTAGTTCTTGGGACTGGCGGGAGCAAGGTAATGAGCAGTTCTTC	CSASSWDWREQGNEQFF	TRBD2	.	TRBV20-1	TRBJ2-1
TGTGCCAGCGGAGGGAATCGCAATCAGCCCCAGCATTTT	CASGGNRNQPQHF	.	few	TRBV19	TRBJ1-5
TGTGCCAGCAGCCGTTACAGGGGGAACTACGAGCAGTACTTC	CASSRYRGNYEQYF	TRBD1	.	TRBV5-4	TRBJ2-7
TGCCCCACCCGCCCGGGGGGCGGGGGAGGGGAGCCCCAGCATTTT	CPTRPGGGGGEPQHF	.	.	TRBV5-1	TRBJ1-5
TGTGCCAGCAGTTTATTTCGGGGACAGGGGATTGAGCAATTCTTC	CASSLFRGQGIEQFF	TRBD1	.	TRBV28	TRBJ2-1
TGTGCCAGTAGTACTCCCGGGACAGGCATTATGAACACTGAAGCTTTCTTT	CASSTPGTGIMNTEAFF	TRBD1	.	TRBV19	TRBJ1-1